Listed here is a single T cell receptor beta chain. Its target is not known. The data are from a study of response to subunit inactivated influenza vaccine. One entry per CDR3 protein results from TCRdb running MiXCR on the RT-PCR reads. In the table there are under 950,000 distinct CDR3 sequences, about 20% of which are singletons. Study results and caveats: Each seasonal flu vaccination may recruit only limited new T cells, authors suggested.

Sequenced material: PBMCs from blood, taken roughly 5 days after vaccination. The source of this sequence is a man aged 50 to 60 who received an inactivated influenza vaccine.

The CDR3 DNA sequence: TGTGCCAGCAGCCCTGGGCTCGTCTACCTGTTTTTT. Translated: CASSPGLVYLFF. The chain joins TRBV5-5 to TRBJ2-2, with unresolved D. The CDR3 has 12 residues. Germline values: CDR1 SGHKS, CDR2 YYEKEE (reference sequence). The V end lost 4 bases, the J end lost 14 bases, and 15 bases lay between the germline ends.